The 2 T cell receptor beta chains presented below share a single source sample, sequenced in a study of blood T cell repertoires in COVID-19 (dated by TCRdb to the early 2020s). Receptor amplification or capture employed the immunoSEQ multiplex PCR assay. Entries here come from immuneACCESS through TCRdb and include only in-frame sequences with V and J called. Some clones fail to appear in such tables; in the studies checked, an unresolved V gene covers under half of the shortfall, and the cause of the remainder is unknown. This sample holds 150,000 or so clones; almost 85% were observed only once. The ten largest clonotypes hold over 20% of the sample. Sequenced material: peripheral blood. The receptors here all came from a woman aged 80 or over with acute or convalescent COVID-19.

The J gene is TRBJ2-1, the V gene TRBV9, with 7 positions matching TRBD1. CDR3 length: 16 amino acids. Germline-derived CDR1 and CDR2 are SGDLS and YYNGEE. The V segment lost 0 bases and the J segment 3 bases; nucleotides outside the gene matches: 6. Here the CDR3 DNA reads TGTGCCAGCAGCGTAGAAACAGGGGCTTACTACAATGAGCAGTTCTTC. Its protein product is CASSVETGAYYNEQFF.

In DNA form, the CDR3 reads TGTGCCACCAGTGATGCCGGGACAACCTACAATGAGCAGTTCTTC. Encoded protein: CATSDAGTTYNEQFF. The chain carries TRBV24-1 and TRBJ2-1; a possible D gene is TRBD1 (6 bases). The V end lost 3 bases, the J end lost 2 bases, and 10 bases lay between the germline ends. The CDR3 has 15 amino acids. In germline, CDR1 is KGHDR, CDR2 SFDVKD.